This T cell receptor beta chain comes out of a study of T cell responses to AZD1222 COVID-19 vaccine. Details on this clone: The target antigen is unknown.

This CDR3 has 14 residues. Germline CDR1 MNHEY, CDR2 SVGAGI. Trimming pared 5 bases from V and 1 base from J, leaving 9 bases between. Profiling relied on immunoSEQ multiplex PCR, and the TCRdb table lists in-frame clones only, not all of them. The data contain 200,000 or so clones, approximately 94% of them seen just once; the ten biggest clones take up roughly 1%. Points from the study as a whole: AZD1222 recipients seropositive at baseline numbered only five to seven.

The rearrangement uses TRBV6-5 and TRBJ2-4, with a weak D call TRBD1 (6 bases). Here the sequenced sample was peripheral blood, taken on day 0 of MenACWY control vaccination. This sequence originates from an adult in good health. CDR3 DNA: TGTGCCAGCAGTCAGCAGGGGGCCAAAAACATTCAGTACTTC. As protein: CASSQQGAKNIQYF.